The 19 T cell receptor beta chains presented below share a single source sample, sequenced in a study of blood T cell repertoires in COVID-19. Sequencing was performed with immunoSEQ multiplex PCR; in TCRdb, only in-frame clones are kept and a portion is missing. The sample carries about 80,000 clones, around four fifths recorded once. The sample consisted of peripheral blood. The receptors stem from a man older than 75 with active or convalescent COVID-19.

The gene calls are TRBV4-2 and TRBJ1-1, with TRBD1 matching over 7 bases. Trimming took 4 bases from V and 4 from J; bases not matched to a gene: 9. This CDR3 has 15 amino acids. Looked up from germline, CDR1 is LGHNA and CDR2 is YNFKEQ. The CDR3 DNA reads TGTGCCAGCAGCCCAGAGACCACAGGGGTCACTGAAGCTTTCTTT. This codes for CASSPETTGVTEAFF.

CDR3: CATSRSGILSYEQYF. CDR3 nucleotide sequence: TGTGCCACCTCCCGTAGCGGGATCCTCTCCTACGAGCAGTACTTC. The V and J genes are TRBV27 and TRBJ2-7; 8 nucleotides match TRBD2. Losses at the gene ends were 10 bases for V and 0 bases for J; bases not matched to a gene: 11. In germline, CDR1 is MNHEY, CDR2 SMNVEV (reference sequence). The CDR3 contains 15 residues.

J is TRBJ2-3 and V is TRBV30; TRBD1 matches at 11 bases. Trimming took 3 bases from V and 3 from J; bases not matched to a gene: 5. The germline V gene has CDR1 GTSNPN and CDR2 SVGIG (reference sequence). The CDR3 covers 15 residues. CDR3 loop: CAWRGGQGVTDTQYF. The CDR3 DNA reads TGTGCCTGGAGAGGGGGACAGGGGGTAACAGATACGCAGTATTTT.

There are a few counts of this clone. This chain links TRBV5-1 with TRBJ2-7; D gene unclear. CDR1 is SGHRS and CDR2 is YFSETQ in the germline V gene. V lost 4 bases, J lost 6 bases, and 17 bases lay in between. The CDR3 contains 14 residues. Here the CDR3 reads CASSLISGTVEQYF. For the CDR3, the DNA is TGCGCCAGCAGCCTCATATCGGGTACGGTCGAGCAGTACTTC.

The rearrangement links TRBV30 to TRBJ1-2, with D unclear. The CDR3 has 11 residues. V was clipped by 0 bases and J by 8 bases, with 7 bases between them. CDR1 is GTSNPN, CDR2 SVGIG, per germline (reference sequence). CDR3 nucleotide sequence: TGTGCCTGGAGTGTGGTGCGGGGCTACACCTTC. Encoded protein: CAWSVVRGYTF.

The rearrangement joins TRBV4-1 to TRBJ2-1, with D possibly being TRBD1 (6 bases). From germline, CDR1 is MGHRA and CDR2 YSYEKL. The germline V and J ends were trimmed by 4 bases and 7 bases, with 14 bases remaining between them. There are 14 residues in the CDR3. The CDR3 is CASSPPDRRNEQFF. For the CDR3, the DNA is TGCGCCAGCAGCCCCCCCGACAGGAGGAATGAGCAGTTCTTC.

This rearrangement joins TRBV5-8 to TRBJ1-6; TRBD1 matches at 10 bases. Germline values: CDR1 SGHTS, CDR2 YDEGEE. The CDR3 is 19 amino acids. Trimming removed 4 bases from V and 0 bases from J; junction bases left unmatched: 10. The CDR3 spells CASSMDGTGASSYNSPLHF. The CDR3, as DNA: TGTGCCAGCAGCATGGATGGGACAGGGGCCAGCTCCTATAATTCACCCCTCCACTTT.

This chain links TRBV7-8 with TRBJ2-7, with TRBD1 identical over 8 bases. This CDR3 is built from 15 residues. CDR1 is SGHVS and CDR2 is FQNEAQ in the germline V gene. V was pared by 2 bases and J by 1 base, with 4 bases of the junction left unmatched. The CDR3 is CASSLRTGLSYEQYF. The CDR3 DNA follows: TGTGCCAGCAGCTTACGGACAGGGTTATCCTACGAGCAGTACTTC.

The V and J genes are TRBV11-2 and TRBJ1-3; 7 bases are shared with TRBD1. With 8 bases clipped from V and 4 bases from J, the junction kept 17 bases outside the gene matches. Germline V CDR1 and CDR2: SGHAT, FQNNGV. The CDR3 runs 17 residues. The DNA of the CDR3 is TGTGCCAGCGCCCCCGGCCCACAGGGGACTAGAGGAAACACCATATATTTT. Translated, it gives CASAPGPQGTRGNTIYF.

V is TRBV11-2 and J is TRBJ2-5; TRBD2 matches at 10 bases. In germline, CDR1 is SGHAT, CDR2 FQNNGV. This CDR3 has 17 amino acids. V lost 0 bases and J lost 2; bases outside the gene matches: 6. This chain's CDR3 is CASSLEGSGRGQETQYF. The CDR3 DNA is TGTGCCAGCAGCTTAGAGGGGAGCGGGAGGGGACAAGAGACCCAGTACTTC.

This chain joins TRBV18 and TRBJ1-4, with D possibly matching TRBD1 (5 bases). This CDR3 comprises 16 residues. The germline V gene encodes CDR1 KGHSH and CDR2 LQKENI. Trimming pared 0 bases from V and 2 bases from J, leaving 10 bases between. CDR3 protein: CASSPPLGATNEKLFF. The DNA for the CDR3 is TGTGCCAGCTCACCACCCCTTGGGGCTACTAATGAAAAACTGTTTTTT. The complete variable domain, with remaining parts taken from reference TRBV18 and TRBJ1-4, reads NAGVMQNPRHLVRRRGQEARLRCSPMKGHSHVYWYRQLPEEGLKFMVYLQKENIIDESGMPKERFSAEFPKEGPSILRIQQVVRGDSAAYFCASSPPLGATNEKLFFGSGTQLSVL.

The chain links TRBV29-1 to TRBJ2-5, with 11 bases that match TRBD1. The CDR3 runs 14 residues. V lost 6 bases and J lost 4; bases outside the gene matches: 7. The germline gives CDR1 SQVTM, CDR2 ANQGSEA. This CDR3 reads CSVGQGASLETQYF. CDR3 DNA: TGCAGCGTCGGACAGGGGGCAAGTTTAGAGACCCAGTACTTC.

The J gene is TRBJ1-1, the V gene TRBV7-2, with a tentative D call TRBD1 (5 bases). Germline loops: CDR1 SGHTA, CDR2 FQGNSA. The CDR3 length is 13 residues. V was pared by 5 bases and J by 7 bases, with 14 bases between. The CDR3 region is CASSAGRAGEAFF. In nucleotides, the CDR3 is TGTGCCAGCAGCGCTGGCAGGGCCGGTGAAGCTTTCTTT.

The V and J genes are TRBV6-5 and TRBJ2-1, with 11 bases aligning to TRBD1. The CDR3 covers 15 residues. Germline V gene data show CDR1 as MNHEY and CDR2 as SVGAGI. The ends lost 5 bases at V and 7 bases at J; junction bases unmatched: 7. The CDR3 loop reads CASSRTGTGGNEQFF. CDR3 nucleotides: TGTGCCAGCAGTCGCACCGGGACAGGGGGAAATGAGCAGTTCTTC.

The chain combines TRBV7-9 with TRBJ1-6; the D is unclear. Per germline, CDR1 SEHNR and CDR2 FQNEAQ (reference sequence). V was shortened by 1 base and J by 10 bases, with 8 bases between the two germline ends. CDR3 length equals 13 residues. The CDR3 here is CASSLEGGSPLHF. Written as DNA, the CDR3 is TGTGCCAGCAGCTTAGAAGGCGGATCACCCCTCCACTTT.

CDR3 loop: CASSFEDTISYEQYF. The CDR3 bases are TGTGCCAGCAGTTTCGAGGACACGATCTCCTACGAGCAGTACTTC. The chain employs TRBV28 and TRBJ2-7, with D maybe TRBD1 (5 bases). Trimming left V 3 bases short and J 0 bases short, with 12 bases between. CDR3 size: 15 residues. Germline loops: CDR1 MDHEN, CDR2 SYDVKM.

This sequence joins TRBV7-9 and TRBJ2-1, with 9 bases that match TRBD2. V lost 7 bases to trimming and J lost 9 bases; unmatched junction nucleotides: 7. This CDR3 spans 13 amino acids. From germline, CDR1 is SEHNR and CDR2 FQNEAQ (reference sequence). CDR3 nucleotides: TGTGCCAGCATCGCGGGGGGGCCTGGTGAGCAGTTCTTC. Translating gives CASIAGGPGEQFF.

The chain has TRBV7-8 and TRBJ2-2, with 10 bases fitting TRBD2. In germline, CDR1 is SGHVS, CDR2 FQNEAQ. Unmatched junction bases numbered 3, after V lost 2 bases and J lost 0 bases. The CDR3 is made up of 17 amino acids. The CDR3 DNA sequence: TGTGCCAGCAGCTTACTTCTAGCGGGAGCGAACACCGGGGAGCTGTTTTTT. This gives the protein CASSLLLAGANTGELFF.

This chain connects TRBV27 to TRBJ1-2; D possibly corresponds to TRBD1 (5 bases). The V end was cut by 4 bases, the J end by 4 bases, with 13 bases between. Germline assignment: CDR1 MNHEY and CDR2 SMNVEV (reference sequence). The CDR3 has 14 amino acids. CDR3: CASSWGGGSYGYTF. CDR3 nucleotide sequence: TGTGCCAGCAGTTGGGGCGGAGGGTCCTATGGCTACACCTTC.